Reported below is one T cell receptor beta chain. The target antigen is unknown. Trimming left V 4 bases short and J 1 base short, with 10 bases between. This CDR3 is 15 amino acids long. The germline CDR1 and CDR2 sequences are LGHDT and YNNKEL (reference sequence). The data were obtained in a study of identical twins. Study-wide results and limits: Fewer insertions marked abundant cord blood beta clonotypes; young adult naive trended weakly, memory not at all.

Addition of a universal primer site occurred through template switching, and cDNA carried unique molecular identifiers. TCRdb ran MiXCR on the 5' RACE reads and lists one entry per CDR3 protein. Of fewer than 900,000 distinct CDR3 sequences detected, about 20% appear once; the ten largest clones hold over 4%. These data also featured in a second study, about T cells expressing NK-cell markers. That work adds: Seropositivity for HCMV was found in seven of the eight sequenced donors, with one seronegative. Several of the donors also had these clonotypes leading their CD3+CD56-NKG2C+ fraction.

This receptor was obtained from a woman younger than 30 in good health. The chain uses TRBV3-1 and TRBJ2-2; D is perhaps TRBD1 (5 bases). Sample: PBMCs. The DNA for the CDR3 is TGTGCCAGCAGCCCTCTCGGACAGAACACCGGGGAGCTGTTTTTT. Translating gives CASSPLGQNTGELFF.